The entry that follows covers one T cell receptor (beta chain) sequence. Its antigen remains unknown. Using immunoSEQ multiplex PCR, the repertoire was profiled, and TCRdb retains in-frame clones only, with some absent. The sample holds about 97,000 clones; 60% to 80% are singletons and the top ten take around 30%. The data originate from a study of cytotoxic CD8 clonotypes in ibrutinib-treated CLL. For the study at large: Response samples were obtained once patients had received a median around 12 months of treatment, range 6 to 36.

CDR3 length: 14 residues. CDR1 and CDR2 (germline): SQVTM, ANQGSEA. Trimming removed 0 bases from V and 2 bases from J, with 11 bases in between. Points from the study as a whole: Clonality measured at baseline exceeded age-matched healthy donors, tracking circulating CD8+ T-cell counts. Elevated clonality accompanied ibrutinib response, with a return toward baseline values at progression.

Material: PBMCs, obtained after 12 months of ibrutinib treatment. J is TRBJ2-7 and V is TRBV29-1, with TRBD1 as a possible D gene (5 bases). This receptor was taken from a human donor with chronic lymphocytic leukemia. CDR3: CSVEEGQGPYEQYF. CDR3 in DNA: TGCAGCGTTGAAGAGGGTCAGGGCCCCTACGAGCAGTACTTC.